These 22 T cell receptor beta chains came from one sample sequenced in a study. TCRdb used MiXCR to reprocess the 5' RACE reads, holding one entry per CDR3 protein. Counted here are roughly 13,000 distinct CDR3 sequences, 20% to 30% occurring once; the ten biggest clones make up approximately 3%. Sequencing was carried out using naive CD4+ T cells sorted from blood. Subset indicated: naive CD4+ T cells, CD4+CD45RA+CD25-. Receptors originate from a female donor with breast cancer.

This clonotype was counted ten times or more. The chain combines TRBV7-3 with TRBJ2-1; D possibly corresponds to TRBD2 (6 bases). CDR1 and CDR2 (germline): SGHTA, FQGTGA. V was shortened by 2 bases and J by 7 bases, with 15 bases between the two germline ends. The length of the CDR3 is 15 residues. The CDR3 loop reads CASSLDGGGINEQFF. Here the CDR3 DNA reads TGTGCCAGCAGCTTAGATGGAGGAGGGATAAATGAGCAGTTCTTC.

There are many counts of this clonotype. The V gene is TRBV27, the J gene TRBJ2-4; D is possibly TRBD1 (6 bases). V shed 4 bases and J shed 0 bases, with 19 bases lying between them. The CDR3 spans 18 residues. The germline CDR1 and CDR2 sequences are MNHEY and SMNVEV (reference sequence). CDR3 sequence: CASSSPSRDNIAKNIQYF. Written as DNA, the CDR3 is TGTGCCAGCAGTTCCCCATCCCGGGACAACATAGCCAAAAACATTCAGTACTTC.

This clonotype showed up many times. The CDR3 region is CASSPRTVGYGYTF. DNA of the CDR3: TGTGCCAGCAGCCCGCGGACCGTTGGCTATGGCTACACCTTC. The gene calls are TRBV7-8 and TRBJ1-2; D gene unclear. The ends were cut back, 5 bases at V and 4 bases at J, with 14 bases in the middle. Germline V gene data show CDR1 as SGHVS and CDR2 as FQNEAQ. The CDR3 loop spans 14 amino acids.

V and J are TRBV11-2 and TRBJ1-5; tentatively, D is TRBD1 (5 bases). Germline V CDR1 and CDR2: SGHAT, FQNNGV. The V end lost 5 bases, the J end lost 7 bases, and 15 bases lay between the germline ends. The CDR3 has 14 residues. The CDR3 spells CASSHGGNGQPQHF. The CDR3 coding sequence is TGTGCCAGCAGCCATGGGGGGAACGGGCAGCCCCAGCATTTT.

In regard to this clonotype: A much bigger clone sits one base away, suggesting this may be a read error. This chain connects TRBV5-1 to TRBJ1-1, with 8 bases identical to TRBD1. The length of the CDR3 is 14 residues. Germline lookup yields CDR1 SGHRS and CDR2 YFSETQ. CDR3 sequence (DNA): TGCGCCAGCAGCCGGACAGGGCTGAACACTGAAGCTTCCTTT. It codes for CASSRTGLNTEASF.

This clonotype appeared a few times. Just one base apart from a much larger clone, this may be a read error. The chain has TRBV6-5 and TRBJ2-1; D uncertain. The germline CDR1 and CDR2 sequences are MNHEY and SVGAGI. V lost 4 bases to trimming and J lost 5 bases, with 15 bases between them. This CDR3 comprises 15 residues. The CDR3 region is CASSFRTPWDNEQFF. For the CDR3, the DNA is TGTGCCAGCAGTTTCCGGACCCCCTGGGACAATGAGCAGTTCTTC.

In this sample, this clonotype turned up a few times. A much larger clone sits a single nucleotide away, making a read error possible. This chain joins TRBV11-2 and TRBJ2-3; the D is unclear. The CDR3 consists of 14 residues. The germline V gene encodes CDR1 SGHAT and CDR2 FQNNGV. The CDR3 bases are TGTGCCAGCAGCTTAGGCGGCCCCTCAGATACGCGGTATTTT. Translating gives CASSLGGPSDTRYF.

The gene calls are TRBV6-6 and TRBJ1-2; D is unclear. CDR1 is MNHNY, CDR2 SVGAGI, per germline (reference sequence). V lost 6 bases, J lost 6 bases, and 17 bases lay in between. This CDR3 is 14 amino acids long. The CDR3 reads CASSPPVANDGYTF. The CDR3 nucleotides are TGTGCCAGCAGCCCCCCAGTAGCGAATGATGGCTACACCTTC.

With respect to this clonotype: A much bigger clone sits one base away, suggesting this may be a read error. This rearrangement joins TRBV2 to TRBJ2-2; D may be TRBD2 (6 bases). CDR3 size: 14 residues. Trimming removed 8 bases from V and 3 bases from J, with 13 bases in between. Germline values: CDR1 SNHLY, CDR2 FYNNEI. The CDR3 loop reads CASHRDWDTGELFF. In nucleotides, the CDR3 is TGTGCCAGCCATCGGGACTGGGACACCGGGGAGCTGTTTTTT.

This clonotype was observed at least ten times. This sequence joins TRBV21-1 and TRBJ2-1; TRBD1, as called in the table, went unchecked against the DNA. TRBV21-1 is a recognized pseudogene. The CDR3 covers 15 residues. This CDR3 is CASSKGAGRGNEQFF. The DNA for the CDR3 is TGTGCCAGCAGCAAAGGGGCGGGACGGGGCAATGAGCAGTTCTTC.

This clonotype rates as medium-sized. The V gene is TRBV12-3 or TRBV12-4, the J gene TRBJ2-7; the D is unclear. Trimming took 5 bases from V and 8 from J, leaving 16 bases between them. The length of the CDR3 is 13 residues. CDR3 region: CASSGDSTLQQYF. The CDR3 DNA reads as TGTGCCAGCAGTGGAGACTCCACCCTTCAGCAGTACTTC.

As concerns this clonotype: This may be a read error: a much more frequent sequence differs by one nucleotide. Since no conserved phenylalanine or tryptophan closes the CDR3, a read error is the likely cause. Here the CDR3 DNA reads TGCAGTGCTAGAGATCGGGGGAGTGGGACTGAAGCTTTCCTT. Encoded protein: CSARDRGSGTEAFL. The J gene is TRBJ1-1, the V gene TRBV20-1; TRBD1 might be the D (5 bases). CDR3 length: 14 amino acids. Germline-derived CDR1 and CDR2 are DFQATT and SNEGSKA (reference sequence). V was pared by 0 bases and J by 5 bases, with 13 bases between.

This clonotype is termed medium-sized. The rearrangement uses TRBV7-9 and TRBJ2-1; 7 positions agree with TRBD2. With 7 bases clipped from V and 5 bases from J, the junction kept 8 bases outside the gene matches. CDR1 SEHNR and CDR2 FQNEAQ come from the germline V gene (reference sequence). The CDR3 runs to 14 residues. The CDR3 DNA is TGTGCCAGCAACATTCCCGGGACTAACAATGAGCAGTTCTTC. Amino acids: CASNIPGTNNEQFF.

This clonotype appeared a few times. The J gene is TRBJ2-5, the V gene TRBV7-8; a possible D gene is TRBD2 (6 bases). V was clipped by 0 bases and J by 9 bases, with 17 bases between them. Germline CDR1 and CDR2: SGHVS and FQNEAQ. The CDR3 sequence is 15 residues long. The CDR3 DNA follows: TGTGCCAGCAGCTTAGCGTGGGGACTGCCATGGGCCCAGTACTTC. Translating gives CASSLAWGLPWAQYF.

This clonotype was seen repeatedly, ten times or more. The chain is built from TRBV7-2 and TRBJ1-1; D gene unclear. CDR3 size: 13 residues. In germline, CDR1 is SGHTA, CDR2 FQGNSA. Between the trimmed V and J ends, which lost 5 bases and 2 bases, there was a span of 9 bases. This CDR3 is CASSQGPNTEAFF. CDR3 nucleotides: TGTGCCAGCAGCCAAGGACCAAACACTGAAGCTTTCTTT.

This chain joins TRBV7-2 and TRBJ2-7, with D unresolved. The germline gives CDR1 SGHTA, CDR2 FQGNSA. Trimming removed 1 base from V and 0 bases from J, with 13 bases in between. The CDR3 consists of 16 residues. The CDR3 nucleotides are TGTGCCAGCAGCTTAGGAGTGACTGTCTACTCCTACGAGCAGTACTTC. This translates into CASSLGVTVYSYEQYF.

This clonotype ranks as medium-sized. This sequence joins TRBV5-6 and TRBJ2-1; the match to TRBD2 covers 16 bases. Trimming at V came to 1 base and at J to 9 bases, leaving 7 bases not matched to a gene. Germline V gives CDR1 SGHDT, CDR2 YYEEEE. The CDR3 contains 17 residues. In DNA form, the CDR3 reads TGTGCCAGCAGCTTGCCTCCGGGACTAGCGGGAGGGCGTGAGCAGTTCTTC. Protein: CASSLPPGLAGGREQFF.

Details on this clonotype: The conserved closing phenylalanine or tryptophan is absent in this CDR3, likely reflecting a read error. V usage is TRBV5-1 and J usage is TRBJ2-3, with a weak D call TRBD2 (5 bases). Trimming shortened V by 2 bases and J by 0 bases, and 10 bases separated the two germline ends. Germline-derived CDR1 and CDR2 are SGHRS and YFSETQ. There are 15 residues in the CDR3. The CDR3 bases are TGCGCCAGCAGCTTAAGAGCGGTTAGCACAGATACGCAGTATATT. Amino acids: CASSLRAVSTDTQYI.

A note on this clonotype: A much larger clone lies a single base off, so this may be a read error. The chain recombines TRBV18 with TRBJ1-2; possibly TRBD1 for D (6 bases). The germline V and J ends were trimmed by 3 bases and 1 base, with 12 bases remaining between them. The CDR3 covers 15 residues. Per the germline V gene, CDR1 is KGHSH and CDR2 is LQKENI. The CDR3 region is CASSPRDTINYGYTF. The DNA for the CDR3 is TGTGCCAGCTCACCGCGGGACACAATTAACTATGGCTACACCTTC.

This clonotype was observed a handful of times. This chain uses TRBV7-2 with TRBJ2-2; 8 bases are shared with TRBD1. The CDR3 spans 15 residues. CDR1 and CDR2 (germline): SGHTA, FQGNSA. V was clipped by 5 bases and J by 3 bases; unmatched bases: 5. Here the CDR3 reads CASSVKGQDTGELFF. In DNA form, the CDR3 reads TGTGCCAGCAGCGTAAAGGGACAGGACACCGGGGAGCTGTTTTTT.

This clonotype was detected a few times. The V gene is TRBV20-1, the J gene TRBJ2-4, with 9 nucleotides matching TRBD2. Germline assignment: CDR1 DFQATT and CDR2 SNEGSKA (reference sequence). Germline trimming cut 6 bases from V and 3 bases from J; bases unmatched to any gene: 9. The CDR3 is 15 residues long. As DNA, the CDR3 is TGCAGTGCAAGTAGGACTAGCGCGCACAAAAACATTCAGTACTTC. Amino acid sequence: CSASRTSAHKNIQYF.

By share of the sample, this clonotype is medium-sized (0.01 to 0.1%). This sequence joins TRBV24-1 and TRBJ2-1; no firm D call. The length of the CDR3 is 13 residues. The ends were cut back, 5 bases at V and 10 bases at J, with 14 bases in the middle. Per the germline V gene, CDR1 is KGHDR and CDR2 is SFDVKD. In DNA form, the CDR3 reads TGTGCCACCAGTGCACCCGACCGAGTGGAGCAGTTCTTC. Its protein is CATSAPDRVEQFF.